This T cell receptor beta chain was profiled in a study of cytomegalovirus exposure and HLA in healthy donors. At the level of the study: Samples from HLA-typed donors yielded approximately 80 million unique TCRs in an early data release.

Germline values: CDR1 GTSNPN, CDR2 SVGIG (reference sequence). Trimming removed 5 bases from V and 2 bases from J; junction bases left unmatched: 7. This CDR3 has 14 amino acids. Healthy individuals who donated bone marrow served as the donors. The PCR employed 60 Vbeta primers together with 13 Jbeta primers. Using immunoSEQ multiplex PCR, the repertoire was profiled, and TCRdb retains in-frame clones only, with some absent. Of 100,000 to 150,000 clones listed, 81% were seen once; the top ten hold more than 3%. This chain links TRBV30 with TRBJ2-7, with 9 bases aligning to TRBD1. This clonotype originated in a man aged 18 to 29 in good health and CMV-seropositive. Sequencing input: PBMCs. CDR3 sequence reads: CAWDSGTGTYEQYF. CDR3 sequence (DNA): TGTGCCTGGGACTCCGGGACAGGGACCTACGAGCAGTACTTC.